The rows below give T cell receptor delta chains drawn from one sample of a study of gamma-delta T cells after stem cell transplantation. TCRdb re-called the RT-PCR reads using CATT. The sample carries around 2,200 delta-chain clones, approximately 2.5% recorded once. Sequencing was done on a sample of gamma-delta T cells. The receptors originated from a human donor. It is not recorded whose cells these are; they may come from a transplant donor. Both conserved end residues are part of each CDR3. The D gene is left open where the match is weak. The size of a clone is reported for some rows only, either as once, few or many, or as a class for expanded clones.

d_gene	j_gene	abundance	v_gene	CDR3nt	CDR3aa
TRDD3	TRDJ1	few	TRDV2	TGTGCCTGTGACACCCTGGGGGACCCGGCTGATAAACTCATCTTT	CACDTLGDPADKLIF
TRDD3	TRDJ1	few	TRDV2	TGTGCCTGTGACACCTGGGGGATACATGGCGATAAACTCATCTTT	CACDTWGIHGDKLIF
TRDD3	TRDJ1	NA	TRDV2	TGTGCCTGTGACAGTCTGGGGGACCCTAACACCGATAAACTCATCTTT	CACDSLGDPNTDKLIF
TRDD3	TRDJ3	NA	TRDV2	TGTGCCTGTGACACCGGAGCACTGGGGGATACGGTGAGCTCCTGGGACACCCGACAGATGTTTTTC	CACDTGALGDTVSSWDTRQMFF
NA	TRDJ1	large	TRDV2	TGTGCCTGTGACCCCCTGGTCACCGATAAACTCATCTTT	CACDPLVTDKLIF
TRDD3	TRDJ1	few	TRDV2	TGTGCCTGTGACACTGTCACTGGGGGAGACCAAAGAACCGATAAACTCATCTTT	CACDTVTGGDQRTDKLIF
TRDD3	TRDJ1	NA	TRDV2	TGTGCCTGTGACACCCTACTGGGGCCGTTTTTGGACGATAAACTCATCTTT	CACDTLLGPFLDDKLIF
TRDD3	TRDJ1	large	TRDV2	TGTGCCTGTGACACCGTTGCTGGGGGGCCACGTTACACCGATAAACTCATCTTT	CACDTVAGGPRYTDKLIF
TRDD3	TRDJ1	medium-sized	TRDV2	TGTGCCTGTGACCCTGTACTGGGGGACTTGTACACCGATAAACTCATCTTT	CACDPVLGDLYTDKLIF
TRDD3	TRDJ1	few	TRDV2	TGTGCCTGTGACCACGTACTGGGGGAAATGTACACCGATAAACTCATCTTT	CACDHVLGEMYTDKLIF
TRDD3	TRDJ1	medium-sized	TRDV2	TGTGCCTGTGACACCGTAACCGGGTCTGGGGGATACCACACCGATAAACTCATCTTT	CACDTVTGSGGYHTDKLIF
TRDD3	TRDJ1	few	TRDV2	TGTGCCTGTGACCCCGTACTGGGGGAATCCGATAAACTCATCTTT	CACDPVLGESDKLIF
NA	TRDJ1	NA	TRDV2	TGTGCCTGTGCTCCGGTTCCTGGGGTAGTCGACGGTACGTACACCGATAAACTCATCTTT	CACAPVPGVVDGTYTDKLIF
TRDD3	TRDJ1	few	TRDV2	TGTGCCTGTGACGCCCTGGAAATACTGGGGGATGCCCGAATGAAGTACACCGATAAACTCATCTTT	CACDALEILGDARMKYTDKLIF
TRDD3	TRDJ1	NA	TRDV2	TGTGCCTGTGACGCAATTCTGGGGGATAAGAACGACGATAAACTCATCTTT	CACDAILGDKNDDKLIF
TRDD3	TRDJ1	NA	TRDV2	TGTGCCTGTGACCCCGTACTGGGGGAGACCGATAAACTCATCTTT	CACDPVLGETDKLIF
TRDD3	TRDJ3	few	TRDV2	TGTGCCTGTGACAAACTGGGGGACACCGTCGGGTCCTGGGACACCCGACAGATGTTTTTC	CACDKLGDTVGSWDTRQMFF
NA	TRDJ1	NA	TRAV29/DV5	NA	CSVLLCSKPFPTELGELVKLIF
TRDD3	TRDJ1	NA	TRDV2	TGTGCCTGTGACCCCGTACTGGGGGATACTGACGCCGATAAACTCATCTTT	CACDPVLGDTDADKLIF
TRDD3	TRDJ1	medium-sized	TRDV2	TGTGCCTGTGACACCGGAAATCTGGGGGATACAAACTCCGATAAACTCATCTTT	CACDTGNLGDTNSDKLIF
TRDD3	TRDJ1	large	TRDV1	TGTGCTCTTGGGGCCTTCCCATTAGTACTGGGGGAGACCGATAAACTCATCTTT	CALGAFPLVLGETDKLIF
TRDD3	TRDJ3	few	TRDV2	TGTGCCTGTGACACGGCTGGTACTGGGGGATTGAGCTCCTGGGACACCCGACAGATGTTTTTC	CACDTAGTGGLSSWDTRQMFF
TRDD3	TRDJ1	large	TRDV2	TGTGCCTGTGACAAGCTACTGGGGGATACCGAGTACACCGATAAACTCATCTTT	CACDKLLGDTEYTDKLIF
NA	TRDJ1	large	TRDV2	TGTGCCTGTGAAACCGTGGGGATCACCGATAAACTCATCTTT	CACETVGITDKLIF
TRDD3	TRDJ1	few	TRDV2	TGTGCCTGTGACTCCTTGGGGGATAGATTTACCGATAAACTCATCTTT	CACDSLGDRFTDKLIF
TRDD3	TRDJ1	NA	TRDV2	TGTGCCTGTGACACCTTACTGGGGGATACAAGTGAACCCTACACCGATAAACTCATCTTT	CACDTLLGDTSEPYTDKLIF
TRDD3	TRDJ1	medium-sized	TRDV2	TGTGCCTGTGTCCCACTGGGGGATACGCAAGGTAAACTCATCTTT	CACVPLGDTQGKLIF
TRDD3	TRDJ1	few	TRDV2	TGTGCCTGTGACGCCTTACTGGGGTGGGACACCGATAAACTCATCTTT	CACDALLGWDTDKLIF
NA	TRDJ1	few	TRDV1	TGTGCTCTTGGGGACCTGCTCCCAACCGATAAACTCATCTTT	CALGDLLPTDKLIF
TRDD3	TRDJ1	NA	TRDV2	TGTGCCTGTGACAACCTCCTAACTGGCCTACTGGGGGATAATTACACCGATAAACTCATCTTT	CACDNLLTGLLGDNYTDKLIF
TRDD3	TRDJ1	large	TRDV2	TGTGCCTGTGATCCTCTGGGGGACAACACCGATAAACTCATCTTT	CACDPLGDNTDKLIF
NA	TRDJ1	medium-sized	TRDV3	TGTGCCTATTCCTTCCTACTCTTACTGGGGGTTACCTCCGCCGATAAACTCATCTTT	CAYSFLLLLGVTSADKLIF
TRDD3	TRDJ3	medium-sized	TRDV2	TGTGCCTGTGACCGCGTGGGGGATACGGCCTGGGACACCCGACAGATGTTTTTC	CACDRVGDTAWDTRQMFF
TRDD3	TRDJ1	large	TRDV2	TGTGCCTGTGACCCTACTGGGGGACTAGGCATCCCAACCGATAAACTCATCTTT	CACDPTGGLGIPTDKLIF
TRDD3	TRDJ1	large	TRDV2	TGTGCCTGTGACCCGACTACTGGGGGATACACCAGTTACACCGATAAACTCATCTTT	CACDPTTGGYTSYTDKLIF
TRDD3	TRDJ1	NA	TRDV2	TGTGCCTGTGACGCCGTACTGGGGGATACGCGCCGCGACACCGATAAACTCATCTTT	CACDAVLGDTRRDTDKLIF
NA	TRDJ1	large	TRDV2	TGTGCCTGTGACACAATAATGAACACCGATAAACTCATCTTT	CACDTIMNTDKLIF
TRDD3	TRDJ1	medium-sized	TRDV2	TGTGCCTGTGACATAGTCGGGGGATACTCCGATAAACTCATCTTT	CACDIVGGYSDKLIF
NA	TRDJ1	NA	TRDV2	TGTGCCTGTGACCCTCTTCCCTCTCGAGCTACTCAAACCGATAAACTCATCTTT	CACDPLPSRATQTDKLIF
TRDD3	TRDJ1	few	TRDV2	TGTGCCTGTGACACTCTTACTTCCCGGGGGATAGCGACCGATAAACTCATCTTT	CACDTLTSRGIATDKLIF
NA	TRDJ1	few	TRDV2	TGTGCCTGTGACACCATCGGAACTTTCGACACCGATAAACCCATCTTT	CACDTIGTFDTDKPIF
NA	TRDJ1	large	TRDV2	TGTGCCTGTGACCCAGTGACTGGGCTAATGCCGGGGAAACTCATCTTT	CACDPVTGLMPGKLIF
TRDD3	TRDJ1	NA	TRDV2	TGTGCCTGTGCCGCACTACTGGGGAATTACACCGATAAACTCATCTTT	CACAALLGNYTDKLIF
TRDD3	TRDJ1	NA	TRDV2	TGTGCCTGTGATATACTGGGGGATGCCCACACCGATAAACTCATCTTT	CACDILGDAHTDKLIF
NA	TRDJ3	medium-sized	TRDV2	TGTGCCTGTGACCCTACTGGGATGACCTCCTGGGACACCCGACAGATGTTTTTC	CACDPTGMTSWDTRQMFF
TRDD3	TRDJ1	medium-sized	TRDV2	TGTGCCTGTGACACCGTGGCAACAGATTCTTCATGGGGGATAGGGGATAAACTCATCTTT	CACDTVATDSSWGIGDKLIF
TRDD3	TRDJ1	medium-sized	TRDV2	TGTGCCTGTGACACCGTCGGGGTGGGGGATACGTACACCGATAAACTCATCTTT	CACDTVGVGDTYTDKLIF
NA	TRDJ1	NA	TRDV2	TGTGCCTGCGACACCGTAGGAGGGGTTTACACCGATAAACTCATCTTT	CACDTVGGVYTDKLIF
TRDD3	TRDJ1	medium-sized	TRDV2	TGTGCCTGTGACGGGGTGGGGGATACGTCTCGCCATAAACTCATCTTT	CACDGVGDTSRHKLIF
NA	TRDJ3	few	TRDV2	TGTGCCTGTGACGGGGGGACGGCCCTCTCCTGGGACACCCGACAGCTGTTTTTC	CACDGGTALSWDTRQLFF
NA	TRDJ1	medium-sized	TRDV2	TGTGCCTGTGATAACCTTCTGGGCGGCACGACTCATCCCCCTGGGTACACCGATAAACTCATCTTT	CACDNLLGGTTHPPGYTDKLIF
TRDD3	TRDJ1	NA	TRDV2	TGTGCCTGTGACACCGTAGCGTTGACTGGGGGTTTGTACACCGATAAACTCATCTTT	CACDTVALTGGLYTDKLIF
TRDD3	TRDJ1	few	TRDV2	TGTGCCTGTGACCTATCCAAGTGGGGGAAACACACCGATAAACTCATCTTT	CACDLSKWGKHTDKLIF
TRDD3	TRDJ1	few	TRDV2	TGTGCCTGTGACACCGTTGCTGGGGGATACAGCCGGGTTGTCGCTGATAAACTCATCTTT	CACDTVAGGYSRVVADKLIF
TRDD3	TRDJ3	NA	TRDV2	TGTGCCTGTGACAAACTGGGGGATACGGTTTCCTGGGACACCCGACAGATGTTTTTC	CACDKLGDTVSWDTRQMFF
TRDD3	TRDJ1	large	TRDV2	TGTGCCTGTGACAACCTCATGGGGGACGATACGTACACCGATAAACTCATCTTT	CACDNLMGDDTYTDKLIF
TRDD3	TRDJ1	NA	TRDV2	TGTGCCTGTGACACCCTGGGGGATACGCGGACCGATAAACTCATCTTT	CACDTLGDTRTDKLIF
NA	TRDJ1	few	TRDV2	TGTGCCTGTGACACCGTCGTACGGTACCTTTACACCGATAAACTCATCTTT	CACDTVVRYLYTDKLIF
NA	TRDJ1	large	TRDV2	TGTGCCTGTGACACCCTCGGGGGTACCACCGATAAACTCATCTTT	CACDTLGGTTDKLIF
TRDD3	TRDJ1	NA	TRDV2	TGTGCCTGTGATCCACTGGGGGATACTTTCGATAAACTCATCTTT	CACDPLGDTFDKLIF